The 21 T cell receptor beta chains given below trace back to one sample, sequenced in a study of tumor and adjacent non-tumor tissue in lung cancer. This sample's RNA came from whole unsorted tissue. A modified ARM-PCR protocol with three rounds of nested PCR amplified TCRbeta. From the multiplex PCR reads, TCRdb called clonotypes with MiXCR, one entry per CDR3 protein. The table records over 130,000 distinct CDR3 sequences, approximately 72% of them present only once. The material sequenced was lung tumor tissue. The receptors derive from a man aged 55 to 70 with small cell lung cancer.

This chain connects TRBV12-3 or TRBV12-4 to TRBJ2-1; 12 nucleotides line up with TRBD2. The CDR3 loop spans 14 amino acids. The trim removed 3 bases at V and 7 bases at J, leaving 1 base unmatched. CDR3 bases: TGTGCCAGCAGTTTTCTAGCGGGAGGGAATGAGCAGTTCTTC. The encoded protein is CASSFLAGGNEQFF.

Notes on this clonotype: A read error is possible here, since a much larger clone lies one base away. The V and J genes are TRBV4-2 and TRBJ2-1, with D possibly TRBD2 on 6 matching bases. CDR3 size: 16 residues. CDR1 and CDR2 from the germline V gene are LGHNA and YNFKEQ. The CDR3 region has the DNA TGTGCCAGCAGCCAACTTAGCGGAAGCTCCTACAATGAGCAGCTCTTC. Protein sequence: CASSQLSGSSYNEQLF.

This clonotype was detected a few times. One base away lies a much larger clone, so this may be a sequencing read error. The rearrangement links TRBV11-2 to TRBJ2-7; tentatively, D is TRBD1 or TRBD2 (5 bases each). Germline CDR1 reads SGHAT; CDR2 reads FQNNGV. The CDR3 spans 14 residues. Trimming removed 8 bases from V and 1 base from J, with 15 bases in between. CDR3 residues: CASGRDVASYEQYV. The CDR3 nucleotides read TGTGCCAGCGGCCGGGACGTAGCTTCCTACGAGCAGTACGTC.

To note about this clonotype: Being one base from a much bigger clone, this may be a read error. This chain links TRBV27 with TRBJ2-5, with no clear D. In germline, CDR1 is MNHEY, CDR2 SMNVEV (reference sequence). The V and J ends lost 5 bases and 3 bases respectively, with 10 bases between them. The CDR3 contains 13 residues. The DNA for the CDR3 is TGTGCCAGCAGTGATATCCCCAAAGAGACCCAGTACTTC. Protein: CASSDIPKETQYF.

This clonotype turned up a few times. This rearrangement joins TRBV6-1 to TRBJ1-6; D is possibly TRBD1 (5 bases). The CDR3 is 15 amino acids. Between the trimmed V and J ends, which lost 2 bases and 6 bases, there was a span of 11 bases. Germline-derived CDR1 and CDR2 are MNHNS and SASEGT. DNA of the CDR3: TGTGCCAGCAGTGAACAGGGTATCAGTAATTCACCCCTCCACTTT. Translated, it gives CASSEQGISNSPLHF.

As regards this clonotype: One end of the junction does not line up with germline, which may come from a read error. The rearrangement uses TRBV11-2 and TRBJ2-1; TRBD2 matches at 9 bases. This CDR3 is 13 amino acids long. Germline V gives CDR1 SGHAT, CDR2 FQNNGV. The CDR3 coding sequence is TGTGCCTGCAGCTATGTAGCGGGAGAAGGGCAATTCTTC. Amino acid sequence: CACSYVAGEGQFF.

The chain has TRBV5-1 and TRBJ2-1; tentative D call: TRBD1 (6 bases). Trimming removed 0 bases at V and 6 bases at J, with 16 bases between. The CDR3 spans 16 residues. The germline V gene encodes CDR1 SGHRS and CDR2 YFSETQ. The CDR3 sequence: CASSLVGDTMFNEQFF. Written as DNA, the CDR3 is TGCGCCAGCAGCTTGGTGGGGGACACGATGTTCAATGAGCAGTTCTTC.

The chain recombines TRBV5-4 with TRBJ2-6, with D hard to call. Germline V gives CDR1 SGHNT, CDR2 YYREEE (reference sequence). Trimming pared 0 bases from V and 0 bases from J, leaving 7 bases between. The CDR3 extends over 16 amino acids. CDR3: CASSLAWNSGANVLTF. CDR3 sequence (DNA): TGTGCCAGCAGCTTGGCTTGGAACTCTGGGGCCAACGTCCTGACTTTC.

This clonotype has only a few counts. A much more abundant neighbour one base away suggests this may be a read error. This chain joins TRBV5-1 and TRBJ2-1, with 8 bases identical to TRBD2. The V gene's germline CDR1 is SGHRS and CDR2 YFSETQ. This CDR3 contains 17 residues. The V and J ends lost 4 bases and 8 bases, in that order; junction bases with no gene match: 17. In DNA, the CDR3 is TGCGCCAGCAGCCTGGGGTTAGCGGGAACAATCTCAGATGAGCAGTTCTTC. It codes for CASSLGLAGTISDEQFF.

This clonotype was detected ten times or more. This chain joins TRBV6-5 and TRBJ2-5; TRBD1 matches at 7 bases. The CDR3 has 17 amino acids. Germline V gene data show CDR1 as MNHEY and CDR2 as SVGAGI. V lost 0 bases, J lost 2 bases, and 9 bases stayed unmatched. The CDR3 DNA follows: TGTGCCAGCAGTTACTCGTATTGGACAGGCGTTCAAGAGACCCAGTACTTC. Translation: CASSYSYWTGVQETQYF.

Ten or more counts support this clonotype. This rearrangement joins TRBV5-4 to TRBJ2-5; tentatively, D is TRBD1 (6 bases). Germline loops: CDR1 SGHNT, CDR2 YYREEE (reference sequence). CDR3 length: 14 residues. V lost 1 base and J 4 bases, leaving 11 bases between the germline ends. CDR3 bases: TGTGCCAGCAGCTTGCAGGGGCCCCCAGAGACCCAGTACTTC. Its protein product is CASSLQGPPETQYF.

In this sample, this clonotype turned up many times. The chain employs TRBV29-1 and TRBJ1-1, with TRBD1 as a possible D gene (5 bases). Germline V gives CDR1 SQVTM, CDR2 ANQGSEA. V lost 3 bases and J lost 0, with 26 bases in between. The CDR3 has 19 residues. The DNA for the CDR3 is TGCAGCGTTGAGTGGGACCGCTTCTCAGGAGGGACTCTGAACACTGAAGCTTTCTTT. Encoded protein: CSVEWDRFSGGTLNTEAFF.

On this clonotype: Relative to the germline gene, one junction end is altered; a read error may explain this. The rearrangement joins TRBV11-3 to TRBJ2-2, with TRBD2 matching over 8 bases. The germline gives CDR1 SGHNT, CDR2 YENEEA. The CDR3 spans 14 residues. CDR3: CASSVGLHSGELFF. CDR3 DNA: TGTGCCAGCAGCGTAGGTCTACATAGCGGGGAACTGTTTTTT.

This clonotype was observed a few times. A much larger clone sits a single nucleotide away, making a read error possible. It is likely a read error, because the conserved phenylalanine at the end of the CDR3 is missing. V usage is TRBV20-1 and J usage is TRBJ2-1; D possibly corresponds to TRBD1 (6 bases). Germline V gene sequence: CDR1 DFQATT, CDR2 SNEGSKA (reference sequence). V was cut by 8 bases and J by 1 base, with 12 bases left in between. The CDR3 has 13 residues. CDR3 residues: CSPQGSSYNEQFV. CDR3 DNA: TGCAGTCCTCAGGGGAGTTCCTACAATGAGCAGTTCGTC.

To note about this clonotype: At one end, the junction sequence differs from germline, possibly due to a read error. The chain joins TRBV29-1 to TRBJ2-7; no definite D call. Germline V gene sequence: CDR1 SQVTM, CDR2 ANQGSEA. The CDR3 has 12 amino acids. In DNA form, the CDR3 reads TGCAGCGTTGGAGATGACTCCTGCGAGCAGAACTTC. Its translation is CSVGDDSCEQNF.

As concerns this clonotype: This sequence may be a read error, since a much larger clone differs from it by one base. This sequence joins TRBV6-5 and TRBJ2-1; maybe TRBD2 (6 bases). The V gene's germline CDR1 is MNHEY and CDR2 SVGAGI. V lost 5 bases to trimming and J lost 1 base, with 18 bases between them. The CDR3 is 17 residues long. The CDR3 bases are TGTGCCAGCAGTGACCTGAAGGGTAGCGGTTCCTACAATGAGCAGTTCTTC. Translating it yields CASSDLKGSGSYNEQFF.

On this clonotype: The germline gene is not matched at one end of the junction; a read error may be the cause. The V gene is TRBV13, the J gene TRBJ2-3, with TRBD2 matching 7 bases. The germline CDR1 and CDR2 sequences are PRHDT and FYEKMQ (reference sequence). The CDR3 has 14 amino acids. The CDR3 DNA reads TGTGCCAGCAGCTCCTCGACTAGCACAGATACGCACTATTTT. Translating gives CASSSSTSTDTHYF.

The chain combines TRBV6-6 with TRBJ1-4; tentatively, D is TRBD1 (5 bases). This CDR3 has 14 residues. CDR1 is MNHNY and CDR2 is SVGAGI in the germline V gene (reference sequence). Trimming shortened V by 11 bases and J by 7 bases, and 20 bases separated the two germline ends. The CDR3 loop reads CAAGRRPASEKLFF. The CDR3 bases are TGTGCCGCGGGGCGGAGGCCGGCGAGTGAAAAACTGTTTTTT.

The chain links TRBV6-6 to TRBJ2-1, with TRBD2 matching 10 bases. Germline V lookup: CDR1 MNHNY, CDR2 SVGAGI (reference sequence). V shed 9 bases and J 6 bases; nucleotides not matched to a gene: 11. The CDR3 sequence is 15 residues long. The CDR3 DNA follows: TGTGCCAGTTGGAAATTAGCGGGAGGTAGCAATGAGCAGTTCTTC. It codes for CASWKLAGGSNEQFF.

Turning to this clonotype: One junction end does not reproduce the germline sequence, and a read error may be involved. V gene TRBV11-3 combines with J gene TRBJ1-2, with 10 bases identical to TRBD1. Germline CDR1 reads SGHNT; CDR2 reads YENEEA. CDR3 length: 13 amino acids. The DNA of the CDR3 is TGTGCCAACAGCCCAAGGGACAGGGGTAGCTACACCTTC. This sequence encodes CANSPRDRGSYTF. Full variable domain (rest looked up from reference TRBV11-3 and TRBJ1-2): EAGVVQSPRYKIIEKKQPVAFWCNPISGHNTLYWYLQNLGQGPELLIRYENEEAVDDSQLPKDRFSAERLKGVDSTLKIQPAELGDSAVYLCANSPRDRGSYTFGSGTRLTVV.

Notes on this clonotype: Relative to the germline gene, one junction end is altered; a read error may explain this. The chain recombines TRBV11-1 with TRBJ2-1, with 9 bases fitting TRBD2. The CDR3 spans 14 residues. From germline, CDR1 is SGHAT and CDR2 FQDESV (reference sequence). The CDR3 here is CGSSFASGISEQFF. CDR3 nucleotide sequence: TGTGGCAGCAGCTTCGCTAGCGGGATTAGTGAGCAGTTCTTC.